The clone carrying this TCR beta chain was detected once. The antigen is undetermined. The same CDR3 also results from other DNA sequences found in this sample. This entry belongs to a study of cytomegalovirus exposure and HLA in healthy donors. Whole-study results and caveats: Solely CMV serostatus was available to characterize immune exposure. Later on, a genetic analysis was performed. It linked a missense variant in DCLRE1C with V- and J-gene trimming of TCR beta. Presence/absence analyses supposed approximately even sequencing depth among donors.

Both 60 Vbeta primers and 13 Jbeta primers went into the PCR. The method was immunoSEQ multiplex PCR; TCRdb's version includes in-frame clones alone and lacks a portion of them. Here the sample spans over 150,000 clones, around four fifths being singletons. Germline lookup yields CDR1 SGDLS and CDR2 YYNGEE. There are 16 residues in the CDR3. V trimming: 0 bases; J trimming: 5 bases; junction bases outside the gene matches: 5. The material sequenced was PBMCs. The V and J genes are TRBV9 and TRBJ2-5; the match to TRBD2 covers 12 bases. This sequence originates from a woman in her 30s in good health and CMV-seropositive. CDR3 in amino acids: CASSVGLAGGGETQYF. The CDR3, as DNA: TGTGCCAGCAGCGTAGGTCTAGCGGGAGGGGGGGAGACCCAGTACTTC.